A single T cell receptor (beta chain) is shown here with its context. CDR1 is SGHDT, CDR2 YYEEEE, per germline. CDR3 size: 14 residues. V was trimmed by 1 base and J by 5 bases, leaving 12 bases between them. The data belong to a study of cytomegalovirus exposure and HLA in healthy donors. PCR amplification relied on 60 Vbeta primers (plus 13 Jbeta primers). The repertoire was sequenced with immunoSEQ multiplex PCR; TCRdb's copy has only in-frame clones and lacks some. The sample carries about 140,000 clones, more than 75% recorded once. The sample was PBMCs. The receptor comes from a male donor in good health and CMV-seronegative. The chain carries TRBV5-6 and TRBJ2-5, with a tentative D call TRBD1 (5 bases). The CDR3 is CASSLYRPGETQYF. The CDR3, as DNA: TGTGCCAGCAGCTTGTACAGGCCTGGGGAGACCCAGTACTTC.